This TCR beta chain was captured by sequencing in a study of blood T cell repertoires in COVID-19. Whole-study context: Sites across the United States, Italy and Spain contributed samples from acute and convalescent COVID-19. Sources were T cells, B-cell-depleted T cells, or PBMCs; the material itself was cDNA or gDNA.

The CDR3 spans 15 residues. Losses at the gene ends were 6 bases for V and 6 bases for J; bases not matched to a gene: 8. Germline-derived CDR1 and CDR2 are WNHNN and SYGVQD (reference sequence). Sequenced by immunoSEQ multiplex PCR; TCRdb stores in-frame clones only, minus some. The data hold some 190,000 clones, with 84% observed a single time. The receptor was isolated from a woman in her seventies with active or convalescent COVID-19. This chain joins TRBV10-1 and TRBJ2-7, with 13 bases that match TRBD2. The material sequenced was peripheral blood. The CDR3 region is CASRRRTSGGAEQYF. The CDR3, as DNA: TGCGCCAGCAGAAGACGGACTAGCGGGGGTGCCGAGCAGTACTTC.